The 23 T cell receptor beta chains below were found in one sample sequenced in a study of shared T cell receptors in the human thymus. Generated by immunoSEQ multiplex PCR, the TCRdb table keeps only in-frame clones and is missing some. The sample lists hundreds of thousands of clones, 87% occurring once. This sample also appeared in a second study, on human thymus T cells.

Sequenced input: thymocytes. Source of these receptors: a boy in the first two years of life with a congenital heart defect.

The chain recombines TRBV5-1 with TRBJ1-4; the match to TRBD1 covers 7 bases. With 0 bases clipped from V and 5 bases from J, the junction kept 4 bases outside the gene matches. The CDR3 covers 15 residues. The germline gives CDR1 SGHRS, CDR2 YFSETQ. In DNA, the CDR3 is TGCGCCAGCAGCTTGGACGAGGGGGCGAATGAAAAACTGTTTTTT. Translated: CASSLDEGANEKLFF.

V and J are TRBV7-2 and TRBJ2-5; tentatively, D is TRBD2 (6 bases). CDR1 SGHTA and CDR2 FQGNSA come from the germline V gene. The CDR3 runs 15 residues. Trimming stripped 1 base from V and 3 bases from J, with 12 bases between. DNA of the CDR3: TGTGCCAGCAGCTTAGGGTTCGGGACTGAAGAGACCCAGTACTTC. This sequence encodes CASSLGFGTEETQYF.

V is TRBV7-3 and J is TRBJ2-2, with TRBD2 matching over 14 bases. Per the germline V gene, CDR1 is SGHTA and CDR2 is FQGTGA. The CDR3 sequence is 19 residues long. J was trimmed by 1 base and V by 5 bases; bases with no gene match: 9. The CDR3 spells CASSPEGLAGEMNTGELFF. The CDR3 DNA follows: TGTGCCAGCAGCCCCGAGGGACTAGCGGGGGAGATGAACACCGGGGAGCTGTTTTTT.

The rearrangement joins TRBV6-1 to TRBJ2-1; tentative D call: TRBD2 (6 bases). In germline, CDR1 is MNHNS, CDR2 SASEGT. The ends were cut back, 6 bases at V and 7 bases at J, with 16 bases in the middle. There are 14 residues in the CDR3. The CDR3 here is CASRVGRRGNEQFF. The CDR3 DNA reads as TGTGCCAGCAGAGTAGGGAGGCGCGGAAATGAGCAGTTCTTC.

The chain employs TRBV5-1 and TRBJ2-7; TRBD2 matches at 7 bases. From germline, CDR1 is SGHRS and CDR2 YFSETQ. There are 15 residues in the CDR3. V lost 0 bases, J lost 0 bases, and 3 bases stayed unmatched. The CDR3 protein is CASSLGDYVSYEQYF. Written as DNA, the CDR3 is TGCGCCAGCAGCTTGGGGGACTACGTCTCCTACGAGCAGTACTTC.

In its sample, this clone was seen a few times. This CDR3 is also generated by other DNA sequences in the sample. This chain joins TRBV18 and TRBJ1-2; possibly TRBD1 for D (5 bases). V lost 3 bases to trimming and J lost 0 bases, with 5 bases between them. Looked up from germline, CDR1 is KGHSH and CDR2 is LQKENI. The CDR3 runs 13 residues. CDR3 loop: CASSPRANYGYTF. The CDR3, as DNA: TGTGCCAGCTCACCCAGGGCTAACTATGGCTACACCTTC.

This clone has just one count. The gene calls are TRBV6-1 and TRBJ2-7; possible D gene TRBD2, 6 bases. The CDR3 consists of 14 residues. Germline V gives CDR1 MNHNS, CDR2 SASEGT. Deletions cut 7 bases from V and 0 bases from J, with 13 bases between. The DNA of the CDR3 is TGTGCCAGCACTCGGGGGATGATCTCCTACGAGCAGTACTTC. It codes for CASTRGMISYEQYF.

The chain joins TRBV27 to TRBJ2-5; 9 positions match TRBD1. There are 14 residues in the CDR3. Germline values: CDR1 MNHEY, CDR2 SMNVEV (reference sequence). Trimming took 6 bases from V and 5 from J; bases not matched to a gene: 7. CDR3 nucleotides: TGTGCCAGCAGATCCACAGGGGGCCCTGAGACCCAGTACTTC. Translated, it gives CASRSTGGPETQYF.

This clone was detected only once. This chain connects TRBV10-2 to TRBJ2-2; 15 bases map to TRBD2. After removal of 6 bases from V and 0 bases from J, the junction contained 8 bases not matched to a gene. Germline V gives CDR1 WSHSY, CDR2 SAAADI. CDR3 length: 19 residues. The CDR3 DNA reads TGCGCCAGCAGCACTGGGACTAGCGGGAGGTACGCGAACACCGGGGAGCTGTTTTTT. It encodes CASSTGTSGRYANTGELFF.

The chain employs TRBV14 and TRBJ1-2; no clear D gene. CDR1 and CDR2 (germline): SGHDN, FVKESK. Trimming shortened V by 3 bases and J by 3 bases, and 8 bases separated the two germline ends. The CDR3 spans 13 residues. CDR3 sequence (DNA): TGTGCCAGCAGCCAGGACTACCACTATGGCTACACCTTC. Amino acids: CASSQDYHYGYTF. The full variable domain, rest sourced from reference TRBV14 and TRBJ1-2, is EAGVTQFPSHSVIEKGQTVTLRCDPISGHDNLYWYRRVMGKEIKFLLHFVKESKQDESGMPNNRFLAERTGGTYSTLKVQPAELEDSGVYFCASSQDYHYGYTFGSGTRLTVV.

The V call is TRBV4-1, the J call TRBJ2-7, with 10 bases aligning to TRBD1. The CDR3 is 17 amino acids. Trimming at V came to 0 bases and at J to 6 bases, leaving 11 bases not matched to a gene. Per germline, CDR1 MGHRA and CDR2 YSYEKL. The CDR3 is CASSQDGYRDRGSEQYF. CDR3 DNA sequence: TGCGCCAGCAGCCAAGATGGGTACCGGGACAGGGGTTCCGAGCAGTACTTC.

The chain links TRBV5-1 to TRBJ2-7; maybe TRBD1 (6 bases). The V end was cut by 0 bases, the J end by 2 bases, with 12 bases between. Germline V gives CDR1 SGHRS, CDR2 YFSETQ. This CDR3 has 15 residues. In DNA form, the CDR3 reads TGCGCCAGCAGCTTGGCGGGTAACAGGGCCTACGAGCAGTACTTC. Translation: CASSLAGNRAYEQYF.

The V call is TRBV18, the J call TRBJ1-5, with 9 bases matching TRBD1. This CDR3 region has 14 residues. CDR1 is KGHSH, CDR2 LQKENI, per germline. V gave up 3 bases and J gave up 5 bases; unmatched junction bases: 2. The CDR3 reads CASSPGQGYQPQHF. The DNA of the CDR3 is TGTGCCAGCTCACCGGGACAGGGTTATCAGCCCCAGCATTTT.

This clone was observed a single time. V and J are TRBV6-5 and TRBJ2-7; D is possibly TRBD2 (7 bases). Germline assignment: CDR1 MNHEY and CDR2 SVGAGI. With 7 bases removed from V and 1 base from J, the gap between germline ends came to 14 bases. This CDR3 contains 14 residues. The CDR3 is CASNTGRGSYEQYF. CDR3 nucleotide sequence: TGTGCCAGCAATACAGGGAGGGGGTCCTACGAGCAGTACTTC.

The chain joins TRBV28 to TRBJ1-5, with a possible D match to TRBD1 (6 bases). The V end lost 7 bases, the J end lost 2 bases, and 12 bases lay between the germline ends. The CDR3 covers 14 residues. Per the germline V gene, CDR1 is MDHEN and CDR2 is SYDVKM. CDR3 loop: CASIGTTGNQPQHF. Written as DNA, the CDR3 is TGTGCCAGCATCGGGACAACTGGCAATCAGCCCCAGCATTTT.

The chain recombines TRBV20-1 with TRBJ2-5, with D hard to call. The germline V gene has CDR1 DFQATT and CDR2 SNEGSKA (reference sequence). The CDR3 runs to 11 residues. V was trimmed by 7 bases and J by 5 bases, leaving 11 bases between them. The CDR3 nucleotides are TGCAGTGATATCCTCGGTGAGACCCAGTACTTC. Translated: CSDILGETQYF.

In its sample, this clone was seen a few times. V gene TRBV27 combines with J gene TRBJ1-5; 7 nucleotides agree with TRBD1. V was pared by 5 bases and J by 4 bases, with 8 bases of the junction left unmatched. Germline values: CDR1 MNHEY, CDR2 SMNVEV (reference sequence). The CDR3 runs to 15 residues. CDR3: CASSPAPTGNQPQHF. In nucleotides, the CDR3 is TGTGCCAGCAGTCCCGCCCCGACAGGGAATCAGCCCCAGCATTTT.

This clone was observed a single time. The gene calls are TRBV25-1 and TRBJ1-1; a possible D gene is TRBD1 (6 bases). Trimming removed 2 bases from V and 3 bases from J, with 13 bases in between. The CDR3 sequence is 15 residues long. Germline CDR1 MGHDK, CDR2 SYGVNS. The CDR3 DNA sequence: TGTGCCAGCAGTGAAGCGGACAGAGTCCACACTGAAGCTTTCTTT. Translated: CASSEADRVHTEAFF.

This chain links TRBV4-1 with TRBJ2-7; tentatively, D is TRBD2 (5 bases). This CDR3 comprises 17 residues. The V end lost 1 base, the J end lost 0 bases, and 16 bases lay between the germline ends. Germline V CDR1 and CDR2: MGHRA, YSYEKL. The CDR3 bases are TGCGCCAGCAGCCAAGGAGCCCCAGCGGATCTCTCCTACGAGCAGTACTTC. It translates to CASSQGAPADLSYEQYF.

The V call is TRBV6-5, the J call TRBJ1-1; a possible D gene is TRBD1 (5 bases). Germline V gene data show CDR1 as MNHEY and CDR2 as SVGAGI. This CDR3 is 11 amino acids long. Trimming shortened V by 7 bases and J by 3 bases, and 6 bases separated the two germline ends. The CDR3 nucleotides read TGTGCCAGCAAGGGGTACACTGAAGCTTTCTTT. This codes for CASKGYTEAFF.

This chain connects TRBV28 to TRBJ1-4, with 7 bases identical to TRBD1. The CDR3 loop spans 17 amino acids. Germline V lookup: CDR1 MDHEN, CDR2 SYDVKM. V lost 5 bases, J lost 2 bases, and 11 bases stayed unmatched. CDR3 bases: TGTGCCAGCAGTCTATTCCTAGGACAGGCGACTAATGAAAAACTGTTTTTT. This translates into CASSLFLGQATNEKLFF.

The gene calls are TRBV4-1 and TRBJ2-5, with 8 bases aligning to TRBD2. The V and J ends lost 1 base and 3 bases, in that order; junction bases with no gene match: 4. The CDR3 loop spans 15 amino acids. Germline loops: CDR1 MGHRA, CDR2 YSYEKL. Written as DNA, the CDR3 is TGCGCCAGCAGCCAAGGCCTAGCGGGTAAAGAGACCCAGTACTTC. Its translation is CASSQGLAGKETQYF.

This chain joins TRBV6-5 and TRBJ2-2; 14 nucleotides line up with TRBD2. J gave up 6 bases and V 6 bases, and 0 bases lay outside the gene matches. This CDR3 is built from 14 residues. CDR1 MNHEY and CDR2 SVGAGI come from the germline V gene. For the CDR3, the DNA is TGTGCCAGCAGGACTAGCGGGGGGGCCGGGGAGCTGTTTTTT. Translation: CASRTSGGAGELFF.